The 27 T cell receptor beta chains in this list originate from one sample, sequenced in a study of T cell responses to AZD1222 COVID-19 vaccine. TCRdb keeps only in-frame clones here, not all; method: immunoSEQ multiplex PCR. The repertoire includes some 120,000 clones, roughly 90% of them detected once, and about 7.5% sits in the top ten. The sequenced sample was peripheral blood, obtained 28 days after the second AZD1222 dose. These receptors came from an adult who received the AZD1222 COVID-19 vaccine.

The chain has TRBV3-1 (or the pseudogene TRBV3-2) and TRBJ1-5; perhaps TRBD1 as D (6 bases). Germline lookup yields CDR1 LGHDT and CDR2 YNNKEL (reference sequence). CDR3 size: 14 residues. Trimming removed 0 bases from V and 6 bases from J, with 9 bases in between. This chain's CDR3 is CASSQDNRAQPQHF. CDR3 DNA: TGTGCCAGCAGCCAAGATAACAGGGCTCAGCCCCAGCATTTT.

The chain combines TRBV5-6 with TRBJ2-7; 7 bases align to TRBD1. Germline-derived CDR1 and CDR2 are SGHDT and YYEEEE. CDR3 length: 15 amino acids. V gave up 0 bases and J gave up 5 bases; unmatched junction bases: 8. The CDR3 spells CASSLADRVWDEQYF. The CDR3 nucleotides read TGTGCCAGCAGCTTGGCCGACAGGGTGTGGGACGAGCAGTACTTC.

The rearrangement links TRBV28 to TRBJ2-6; TRBD1 matches 8 bases. This CDR3 spans 15 amino acids. Germline assignment: CDR1 MDHEN and CDR2 SYDVKM. The V gene end was trimmed by 8 bases and the J gene end by 4 bases; junction bases not matched to a gene: 7. The CDR3 loop is CASSSTGAGANVLTF. Here the CDR3 DNA reads TGTGCCAGCTCTTCGACAGGGGCCGGGGCCAACGTCCTGACTTTC.

J is TRBJ2-5 and V is TRBV5-1; 7 bases map to TRBD2. The CDR3 runs to 15 residues. CDR1 is SGHRS and CDR2 is YFSETQ in the germline V gene. Germline trimming cut 4 bases from V and 4 bases from J; bases unmatched to any gene: 10. As DNA, the CDR3 is TGCGCCAGCAGCCCTGCAATGGGGGGGGTAGAGACCCAGTACTTC. It encodes CASSPAMGGVETQYF.

The CDR3 loop is CASSHGRVSTDTQYF. Here the CDR3 DNA reads TGCGCCAGCAGCCACGGACGGGTTAGCACAGATACGCAGTATTTT. The rearrangement joins TRBV5-1 to TRBJ2-3, with D uncertain. V was pared by 4 bases and J by 0 bases, with 12 bases between. Germline V CDR1 and CDR2: SGHRS, YFSETQ. The CDR3 totals 15 residues.

This clone appeared once. The chain employs TRBV21-1 and TRBJ1-5; TRBD1 is the table's D call, not checked against the DNA. TRBV21-1 is flagged as a pseudogene. The CDR3 spans 19 residues. As DNA, the CDR3 is TGTGCCAGCAACATATCTCCAACCGGGACAGGGGATAGCAATCAGCCCCAGCATTTT. As protein: CASNISPTGTGDSNQPQHF.

The V call is TRBV10-3, the J call TRBJ1-1; no clear D. The germline V gene has CDR1 ENHRY and CDR2 SYGVKD. The CDR3 extends over 14 amino acids. With 2 bases removed from V and 10 bases from J, the gap between germline ends came to 17 bases. The CDR3 sequence is CAISEILTPQAAFF. In DNA, the CDR3 is TGTGCCATCAGTGAGATTCTGACCCCCCAGGCAGCTTTCTTT.

V usage is TRBV11-2 and J usage is TRBJ2-7, with D uncertain. Germline V gene lookup returns CDR1 SGHAT and CDR2 FQNNGV. This CDR3 contains 12 residues. V lost 4 bases and J 1 base, leaving 5 bases between the germline ends. This CDR3 is CASSYISYEQYF. The CDR3 region has the DNA TGTGCCAGCAGCTACATTTCCTACGAGCAGTACTTC.

This rearrangement joins TRBV25-1 to TRBJ1-2; no definite D call. V was pared by 7 bases and J by 7 bases, with 19 bases between. Germline V lookup: CDR1 MGHDK, CDR2 SYGVNS. CDR3 length equals 14 residues. CDR3: CASTRGGFFFGYTF. The CDR3 DNA is TGTGCCAGCACCCGAGGAGGGTTTTTTTTTGGCTACACCTTC.

The V call is TRBV28, the J call TRBJ2-7; weak D call: TRBD2 (5 bases). CDR1 is MDHEN and CDR2 is SYDVKM in the germline V gene. V was shortened by 6 bases and J by 5 bases, with 14 bases between the two germline ends. The CDR3 runs 13 residues. As DNA, the CDR3 is TGTGCCAGCAGGGCCGGGCCCGGGAACGAGCAGTACTTC. It translates to CASRAGPGNEQYF.

This chain uses TRBV5-4 with TRBJ1-2; no definite D call. CDR1 and CDR2 (germline): SGHNT, YYREEE (reference sequence). V lost 1 base and J lost 2, with 12 bases in between. This CDR3 has 15 amino acids. CDR3 residues: CASSLRVSVNYGYTF. CDR3 DNA sequence: TGTGCCAGCAGCTTGAGGGTTTCGGTGAACTATGGCTACACCTTC.

The rearrangement links TRBV18 to TRBJ1-1; D is unclear. This CDR3 has 12 residues. Trimming stripped 1 base from V and 3 bases from J, with 3 bases between. Germline values: CDR1 KGHSH, CDR2 LQKENI. CDR3 in amino acids: CASSPRDTEAFF. DNA of the CDR3: TGTGCCAGCTCACCACGGGACACTGAAGCTTTCTTT. The whole variable domain, filled in from reference TRBV18 and TRBJ1-1, reads NAGVMQNPRHLVRRRGQEARLRCSPMKGHSHVYWYRQLPEEGLKFMVYLQKENIIDESGMPKERFSAEFPKEGPSILRIQQVVRGDSAAYFCASSPRDTEAFFGQGTRLTVV.

The chain joins TRBV19 to TRBJ1-6, with 7 bases lining up with TRBD1. The CDR3 is 13 amino acids. Germline-derived CDR1 and CDR2 are LNHDA and SQIVND (reference sequence). Trimming cost V 6 bases and J 7 bases; bases outside gene matches: 3. The CDR3 DNA reads TGTGCCAGTAGGGGACAGCTAAATTCACCCCTCCACTTT. Amino acid sequence: CASRGQLNSPLHF.

The chain joins TRBV29-1 to TRBJ2-1; D perhaps matches TRBD2 (6 bases). The CDR3 runs 14 residues. V dropped 5 bases and J dropped 3 bases, with 14 bases sitting between them. CDR1 and CDR2 from the germline V gene are SQVTM and ANQGSEA. CDR3 DNA sequence: TGCAGCGTTTTTGGGCTAGCGTTCTACAATGAGCAGTTCTTC. As protein: CSVFGLAFYNEQFF.

The chain uses TRBV5-6 and TRBJ1-1; unclear D gene. Trimming removed 2 bases from V and 5 bases from J, with 7 bases in between. From germline, CDR1 is SGHDT and CDR2 YYEEEE. This CDR3 has 12 amino acids. The CDR3 region is CASSFRLTEAFF. CDR3 nucleotide sequence: TGTGCCAGCAGCTTTCGTTTAACTGAAGCTTTCTTT. The entire variable domain, with the rest obtained from reference TRBV5-6 and TRBJ1-1, is as follows: DAGVTQSPTHLIKTRGQQVTLRCSPKSGHDTVSWYQQALGQGPQFIFQYYEEEERQRGNFPDRFSGHQFPNYSSELNVNALLLGDSALYLCASSFRLTEAFFGQGTRLTVV.

The table lists this clone with a count of one. The chain is built from TRBV4-1 and TRBJ2-1; tentatively, D is TRBD1 or TRBD2 (5 bases each). The CDR3 is made up of 13 amino acids. Germline V gene sequence: CDR1 MGHRA, CDR2 YSYEKL. Trimming cost V 2 bases and J 8 bases, with 10 bases left between them. Written as DNA, the CDR3 is TGCGCCAGCAGCCAACGGGACGGGGATGAGCAGTTCTTC. It codes for CASSQRDGDEQFF.

This clone was recorded only once. V is TRBV5-5 and J is TRBJ2-7, with D possibly being TRBD1 (6 bases). The ends were cut back, 4 bases at V and 2 bases at J, with 19 bases in the middle. This CDR3 comprises 16 residues. Germline CDR1 SGHKS, CDR2 YYEKEE (reference sequence). The CDR3 region is CASSPPRQGLTYEQYF. CDR3 nucleotide sequence: TGTGCCAGCAGCCCTCCGAGGCAGGGGTTGACCTACGAGCAGTACTTC.

This clone was seen once. This sequence joins TRBV28 and TRBJ1-2; D not certain. CDR3 length equals 16 residues. Trimming cost V 4 bases and J 0 bases, with 15 bases left between them. From germline, CDR1 is MDHEN and CDR2 SYDVKM. CDR3 sequence reads: CASSSTKSGANYGYTF. The CDR3, as DNA: TGTGCCAGCAGTTCTACAAAATCCGGGGCTAACTATGGCTACACCTTC.

V and J are TRBV7-9 and TRBJ2-2; D unclear. Trimming pared 7 bases from V and 5 bases from J, leaving 20 bases between. Germline V gives CDR1 SEHNR, CDR2 FQNEAQ (reference sequence). The CDR3 has 16 residues. The DNA for the CDR3 is TGTGCCAGCAATAGCAGAAGACCCTGGGAAACCGGGGAGCTGTTTTTT. Amino acids: CASNSRRPWETGELFF.

The chain combines TRBV24-1 with TRBJ1-3; D gene unclear. Per germline, CDR1 KGHDR and CDR2 SFDVKD. The V and J ends lost 2 bases and 2 bases respectively, with 6 bases between them. The CDR3 covers 14 residues. CDR3 amino acids: CATSDSLTGNTIYF. CDR3 nucleotide sequence: TGTGCCACCAGTGATTCACTCACTGGAAACACCATATATTTT.

J is TRBJ1-3 and V is TRBV3-1 (or the pseudogene TRBV3-2), with TRBD1 as a possible D gene (5 bases). The CDR3 is 15 amino acids. V dropped 4 bases and J dropped 0 bases, with 10 bases sitting between them. CDR1 and CDR2 (germline): LGHDT, YNNKEL (reference sequence). In nucleotides, the CDR3 is TGTGCCAGCAGCCTCCTCGGGGGCTCTGGAAACACCATATATTTT. Encoded protein: CASSLLGGSGNTIYF.

V is TRBV5-1 and J is TRBJ2-5, with D perhaps TRBD2 (6 bases). Germline CDR1 is SGHRS and CDR2 is YFSETQ. CDR3 length equals 17 residues. Trimming removed 4 bases at V and 2 bases at J, with 21 bases between. In nucleotides, the CDR3 is TGCGCCAGCAGCCCCAACGGATATCTCCGGGGGCAAGAGACCCAGTACTTC. This translates into CASSPNGYLRGQETQYF.

The chain uses TRBV7-2 and TRBJ1-1; 12 bases line up with TRBD1. Germline V lookup: CDR1 SGHTA, CDR2 FQGNSA. This CDR3 has 15 residues. J was trimmed by 6 bases and V by 5 bases; bases with no gene match: 7. The CDR3 DNA follows: TGTGCCAGCAGCAGGGACAGGGGGCGAGCGGCTGAAGCTTTCTTT. Protein: CASSRDRGRAAEAFF.

The chain combines TRBV6-6 with TRBJ1-2; maybe TRBD1 (6 bases). V lost 7 bases and J 8 bases, leaving 20 bases between the germline ends. CDR1 and CDR2 (germline): MNHNY, SVGAGI (reference sequence). The CDR3 runs to 14 residues. The CDR3 sequence: CASTRSGRGEGYTF. The CDR3 DNA is TGTGCCAGCACCCGATCGGGCAGGGGAGAGGGCTACACCTTC.

The chain has TRBV7-8 and TRBJ2-7; 11 bases agree with TRBD2. Per the germline V gene, CDR1 is SGHVS and CDR2 is FQNEAQ. V dropped 5 bases and J dropped 0; count of bases not matched to a gene: 9. The CDR3 consists of 17 residues. DNA of the CDR3: TGTGCCAGCAGCCCAGAGGCTAGCGGGAGGTCCTCCTACGAGCAGTACTTC. Protein sequence: CASSPEASGRSSYEQYF. Based on the CDR3 plus reference TRBV7-8 and TRBJ2-7, the full variable domain is GAGVSQSPRYKVAKRGQDVALRCDPISGHVSLFWYQQALGQGPEFLTYFQNEAQLDKSGLPSDRFFAERPEGSVSTLKIQRTQQEDSAVYLCASSPEASGRSSYEQYFGPGTRLTVT.

J is TRBJ1-1 and V is TRBV6-5, with D hard to call. CDR1 and CDR2 from the germline V gene are MNHEY and SVGAGI. CDR3 length equals 13 residues. The V end was cut by 1 base, the J end by 4 bases, with 7 bases between. The CDR3 loop reads CASSYLEGTEAFF. CDR3 in DNA: TGTGCCAGCAGTTACTTAGAGGGCACTGAAGCTTTCTTT.

V gene TRBV6-4 combines with J gene TRBJ1-2; possibly TRBD1 for D (5 bases). This CDR3 is 19 amino acids long. Trimming left V 0 bases short and J 5 bases short, with 25 bases between. CDR1 is MRHNA and CDR2 is SNTAGT in the germline V gene. The CDR3 DNA sequence: TGTGCCAGCAGTGACTCGCAGTCATTGGACACATGGGTAATTTATGGCTACACCTTC. Its protein product is CASSDSQSLDTWVIYGYTF.